A selection of T cell receptor beta chains follows, all from one sample in a study of cytomegalovirus exposure and HLA in healthy donors. Data came from immunoSEQ multiplex PCR; TCRdb stores just in-frame clones and leaves some out. The table has some 170,000 clones, 70% to 80% seen once. The sequencing sample was made of PBMCs. Receptors were obtained from a woman aged 60-70 years in good health and CMV-seropositive. Each CDR3 is given with its conserved first and last residue. A D gene is named only where the DNA matches it firmly. Only some rows state a clone size, as once, few, many or a class for expanded clones.

CDR3aa: CASGDSLTF; CDR3nt: TGTGCCAGCGGGGACAGTCTCACCTTC; d_gene: TRBD1; v_gene: TRBV27; j_gene: TRBJ1-2; abundance: NA
CDR3aa: CASSTSTDTQYF; CDR3nt: TGTGCCAGCTCTACTAGCACAGATACGCAGTATTTT; d_gene: NA; v_gene: TRBV14; j_gene: TRBJ2-3; abundance: once
CDR3aa: CASSKIQGGREQYF; CDR3nt: TGTGCCAGCAGCAAAATTCAGGGAGGACGCGAGCAGTACTTC; d_gene: NA; v_gene: TRBV21-1; j_gene: TRBJ2-7; abundance: NA
CDR3aa: CASSPRQGWEEQYF; CDR3nt: TGTGCCAGCAGTCCACGACAGGGCTGGGAGGAGCAGTACTTC; d_gene: TRBD1; v_gene: TRBV27; j_gene: TRBJ2-7; abundance: NA
CDR3aa: CASSLAGTGRSPLHF; CDR3nt: TGCGCCAGCAGCTTGGCCGGGACAGGGAGATCACCCCTCCACTTT; d_gene: TRBD1; v_gene: TRBV5-1; j_gene: TRBJ1-6; abundance: NA
CDR3aa: CASSLVGGYSNQPQHF; CDR3nt: TGTGCCAGCAGTTTAGTCGGCGGGTATAGCAATCAGCCCCAGCATTTT; d_gene: NA; v_gene: TRBV27; j_gene: TRBJ1-5; abundance: NA
CDR3aa: CASSSEGNEQFF; CDR3nt: TGCGCCAGCAGCTCCGAGGGTAATGAGCAGTTCTTC; d_gene: NA; v_gene: TRBV5-1; j_gene: TRBJ2-1; abundance: few
CDR3aa: CAISESTGSPAQPQHF; CDR3nt: TGTGCCATCAGTGAGTCCACAGGGTCCCCCGCTCAGCCCCAGCATTTT; d_gene: NA; v_gene: TRBV10-3; j_gene: TRBJ1-5; abundance: once
CDR3aa: CASSLVGTGSYEQYF; CDR3nt: TGTGCCAGCAGTTTGGTCGGGACAGGATCCTACGAGCAGTACTTC; d_gene: TRBD1; v_gene: TRBV27; j_gene: TRBJ2-7; abundance: NA
CDR3aa: CASSQGRDRTYEQYF; CDR3nt: TGCGCCAGCAGCCAAGGCCGGGACAGGACCTACGAGCAGTACTTC; d_gene: TRBD1; v_gene: TRBV4-1; j_gene: TRBJ2-7; abundance: NA
CDR3aa: CAWGNTGGAGTYEQYF; CDR3nt: TGTGCCTGGGGTAACACAGGGGGCGCAGGGACCTACGAGCAGTACTTC; d_gene: TRBD1; v_gene: TRBV30; j_gene: TRBJ2-7; abundance: once
CDR3aa: CASSAPGQINEKLFF; CDR3nt: TGTGCCAGCAGCGCTCCGGGACAGATTAATGAAAAACTGTTTTTT; d_gene: TRBD1; v_gene: TRBV7-2; j_gene: TRBJ1-4; abundance: once